Listed below are T cell receptor beta chains from one sample, sequenced in a study of cytomegalovirus exposure and HLA in healthy donors. Assay: immunoSEQ multiplex PCR; the TCRdb copy retains only in-frame clones and omits some. This table has about 78,000 clones, 72% appearing once. Sequences were obtained from PBMCs. The receptors were sampled from a woman between 40 and 55 years old in good health and CMV-seropositive. The CDR3 runs from the conserved cysteine through the conserved F or W. Each record gives: J gene, V gene, CDR3 protein.

J gene: TRBJ1-1
V gene: TRBV5-6
CDR3 protein: CASSLALDSMAFF

J gene: TRBJ2-1
V gene: TRBV6-5
CDR3 protein: CASSIRGTFVEQFF

J gene: TRBJ2-7
V gene: TRBV6-5
CDR3 protein: CASGPGSNSGTLYF

J gene: TRBJ2-7
V gene: TRBV5-1
CDR3 protein: CASSPGGAYEQYF

J gene: TRBJ1-5
V gene: TRBV10-2
CDR3 protein: CASSESGEDNRNQPQHF

J gene: TRBJ1-1
V gene: TRBV9
CDR3 protein: CASSPLIMNTEAFF

J gene: TRBJ1-2
V gene: TRBV6-5
CDR3 protein: CASSYPEGVGYTF

J gene: TRBJ1-1
V gene: TRBV19
CDR3 protein: CASSIQGAVNTEAFF

J gene: TRBJ2-5
V gene: TRBV9
CDR3 protein: CASSVGQGATGETQYF

J gene: TRBJ1-1
V gene: TRBV28
CDR3 protein: CAILGDTEAFF

J gene: TRBJ1-5
V gene: TRBV30
CDR3 protein: CAWSHPGSQPQHF

J gene: TRBJ2-5
V gene: TRBV5-1
CDR3 protein: CASSGQGKTETQYF

J gene: TRBJ1-6
V gene: TRBV30
CDR3 protein: CAAAVRGWNSPLHF

J gene: TRBJ1-1
V gene: TRBV2
CDR3 protein: CATGRENTEAFF

J gene: TRBJ1-5
V gene: TRBV7-9
CDR3 protein: CASSHEGVNQPQHF

J gene: TRBJ2-3
V gene: TRBV10-3
CDR3 protein: CATSLAGVGTDTQYF

J gene: TRBJ1-2
V gene: TRBV7-9
CDR3 protein: CASSPQGAIGYTF

J gene: TRBJ1-4
V gene: TRBV30
CDR3 protein: CAWSQNVQGGNEKLFF

J gene: TRBJ1-2
V gene: TRBV5-6
CDR3 protein: CASSLTDRGDGYTF

J gene: TRBJ2-5
V gene: TRBV19
CDR3 protein: CASAVLRGGSQETQYF

J gene: TRBJ2-7
V gene: TRBV10-3
CDR3 protein: CATGESEQYF

J gene: TRBJ1-1
V gene: TRBV28
CDR3 protein: CASIPQQLNTEAFF

J gene: TRBJ1-2
V gene: TRBV28
CDR3 protein: CASSSPARVNGYTF

J gene: TRBJ2-3
V gene: TRBV30
CDR3 protein: CAWSVYGTDTQYF

J gene: TRBJ2-6
V gene: TRBV9
CDR3 protein: CASSVGTAGANVLTF

J gene: TRBJ2-7
V gene: TRBV25-1
CDR3 protein: CAGGEGSEQYF

J gene: TRBJ2-6
V gene: TRBV7-9
CDR3 protein: CALDARDRGSGANVLTF

J gene: TRBJ1-5
V gene: TRBV6-1
CDR3 protein: CASSEGGLPQPQHF

J gene: TRBJ2-3
V gene: TRBV7-6
CDR3 protein: CASSLLGTSGTDTQYF

J gene: TRBJ1-2
V gene: TRBV10-2
CDR3 protein: CASSEGLDYGYTF

J gene: TRBJ1-1
V gene: TRBV4-1
CDR3 protein: CASSQDRAGAGTEAFF

J gene: TRBJ1-2
V gene: TRBV28
CDR3 protein: CASRPGGYGYTF

J gene: TRBJ2-1
V gene: TRBV19
CDR3 protein: CASSKTGALINEQFF

J gene: TRBJ1-1
V gene: TRBV6-5
CDR3 protein: CASTQTLAGVEAFF

J gene: TRBJ2-7
V gene: TRBV4-3
CDR3 protein: CASSQALTPPGNYEQYF

J gene: TRBJ1-2
V gene: TRBV18
CDR3 protein: CASSPPTGANYGYTF